The 26 T cell receptor beta chains given below trace back to one sample, sequenced in a study of neoadjuvant nivolumab and ipilimumab in lung cancer (dated by TCRdb to the early 2020s). This specimen's time point label, per the study, means: pretherapy, before neoadjuvant immune checkpoint inhibitors. Library creation used the immunoSEQ multiplex PCR assay. TCRdb took this table from immuneACCESS and kept in-frame rearrangements with V and J called. Such tables lack part of the clones; where checked against another copy, unresolved V genes explain under half of the gap, and the rest is unexplained. The sample has 30,000 to 45,000 clones on record, roughly 87% of them singletons. The leading ten clones occupy approximately 3.4% of the sample. The sample here was peripheral blood, taken before neoadjuvant nivolumab, alone or with ipilimumab. The source is an adult with non-small cell lung cancer.

A few counts support this clone. The gene calls are TRBV5-1 and TRBJ2-7; 8 bases agree with TRBD2. V gave up 4 bases and J gave up 2 bases; unmatched junction bases: 8. Germline lookup yields CDR1 SGHRS and CDR2 YFSETQ. The CDR3 sequence is 15 residues long. CDR3 protein: CASSRVERGTYEQYF. CDR3 DNA: TGCGCCAGCAGCCGGGTAGAGCGGGGGACCTACGAGCAGTACTTC.

The V gene is TRBV27, the J gene TRBJ1-2, with D perhaps matching TRBD1 (6 bases). Trimming took off 6 bases at V and 4 bases at J, with 12 bases between the two ends. CDR3 length equals 13 residues. From germline, CDR1 is MNHEY and CDR2 SMNVEV (reference sequence). The CDR3 reads CASSTNRAYGYTF. CDR3 nucleotide sequence: TGTGCCAGCAGCACGAACAGGGCCTATGGCTACACCTTC.

This sequence joins TRBV19 and TRBJ2-7, with TRBD1 as a possible D gene (6 bases). The germline V and J ends were trimmed by 6 bases and 7 bases, with 16 bases remaining between them. Germline CDR1 is LNHDA and CDR2 is SQIVND (reference sequence). CDR3 length equals 13 residues. The CDR3 DNA reads as TGTGCCAGTAGCCATGACAGGACTCGGGAGCAGTACTTC. It specifies CASSHDRTREQYF. Filled out from reference TRBV19 and TRBJ2-7, the complete variable domain reads DGGITQSPKYLFRKEGQNVTLSCEQNLNHDAMYWYRQDPGQGLRLIYYSQIVNDFQKGDIAEGYSVSREKKESFPLTVTSAQKNPTAFYLCASSHDRTREQYFGPGTRLTVT.

This clone was picked up a small number of times. This rearrangement joins TRBV10-3 to TRBJ2-5; weak D call: TRBD1 (6 bases). Trimming left V 6 bases short and J 2 bases short, with 10 bases between. Germline V gives CDR1 ENHRY, CDR2 SYGVKD. The CDR3 is 13 residues long. The CDR3 nucleotides read TGTGCCATCAGGACCGGACAGCAAGAGACCCAGTACTTC. This codes for CAIRTGQQETQYF.

In its sample, this clone was seen a few times. The chain has TRBV25-1 and TRBJ2-7, with D perhaps matching TRBD2 (5 bases). Between the trimmed V and J ends, which lost 8 bases and 4 bases, there was a span of 18 bases. The CDR3 is 14 amino acids. CDR1 and CDR2 from the germline V gene are MGHDK and SYGVNS. The CDR3 loop is CASRPLEVNYEQYF. In DNA form, the CDR3 reads TGTGCCAGCCGGCCCCTGGAGGTCAATTACGAGCAGTACTTC.

The chain is built from TRBV27 and TRBJ1-2; D perhaps matches TRBD1 (6 bases). The germline V and J ends were trimmed by 5 bases and 6 bases, with 13 bases remaining between them. The CDR3 totals 13 residues. Germline loops: CDR1 MNHEY, CDR2 SMNVEV (reference sequence). CDR3 region: CASSPSGTNGYTF. In DNA form, the CDR3 reads TGTGCCAGCAGTCCCTCCGGGACAAATGGCTACACCTTC.

The chain combines TRBV18 with TRBJ2-1; TRBD1 agrees at 8 bases. J gave up 0 bases and V 5 bases, and 6 bases lay outside the gene matches. The CDR3 runs 16 residues. Germline CDR1 and CDR2: KGHSH and LQKENI. CDR3 coding DNA: TGTGCCAGCTCAACAAGGACAGGGAGCTCCTACAATGAGCAGTTCTTC. Amino acids: CASSTRTGSSYNEQFF.

The chain uses TRBV7-8 and TRBJ2-7, with TRBD2 matching 8 bases. The germline CDR1 and CDR2 sequences are SGHVS and FQNEAQ. This CDR3 region has 16 residues. Trimming took 5 bases from V and 3 from J; bases not matched to a gene: 12. CDR3 loop: CASSPRTSPSDYEQYF. The CDR3 DNA is TGTGCCAGCAGCCCCCGGACTAGCCCTTCCGACTACGAGCAGTACTTC.

Here the CDR3 reads CASSQRESDTQYF. The CDR3 DNA follows: TGCGCCAGCAGTCAGCGGGAATCAGATACGCAGTATTTT. The J gene is TRBJ2-3, the V gene TRBV5-1; the match to TRBD2 covers 7 bases. Germline lookup yields CDR1 SGHRS and CDR2 YFSETQ. CDR3 length: 13 amino acids. V dropped 5 bases and J dropped 4; count of bases not matched to a gene: 4.

This sequence joins TRBV30 and TRBJ1-2; D gene ambiguous. The V gene's germline CDR1 is GTSNPN and CDR2 SVGIG (reference sequence). CDR3 size: 12 residues. V lost 1 base and J lost 4, with 7 bases in between. This chain's CDR3 is CAWSAAGYGYTF. The DNA of the CDR3 is TGTGCCTGGAGTGCCGCAGGCTATGGCTACACCTTC.

The chain has TRBV7-9 and TRBJ2-1; no clear D. Trimming stripped 1 base from V and 4 bases from J, with 11 bases between. Looked up from germline, CDR1 is SEHNR and CDR2 is FQNEAQ (reference sequence). The CDR3 has 15 amino acids. This CDR3 reads CASSLGPGFYNEQFF. The CDR3 region has the DNA TGTGCCAGCAGCTTAGGTCCTGGCTTTTACAATGAGCAGTTCTTC.

The chain joins TRBV18 to TRBJ2-7; 9 bases fit TRBD1. Per the germline V gene, CDR1 is KGHSH and CDR2 is LQKENI. This CDR3 has 15 residues. J lost 3 bases, V lost 4 bases, and 7 bases had no gene match. The CDR3 is CASSLGTGRYYEQYF. The CDR3 region has the DNA TGTGCCAGCTCACTAGGGACAGGGCGGTACTACGAGCAGTACTTC.

This CDR3 is CASSLLREGEQFF. CDR3 in DNA: TGTGCCAGCAGCTTATTGAGGGAAGGTGAGCAGTTCTTC. The V call is TRBV11-2, the J call TRBJ2-1; TRBD2 is a possible D gene (5 bases). V lost 2 bases, J lost 9 bases, and 11 bases lay in between. The germline gives CDR1 SGHAT, CDR2 FQNNGV. The CDR3 length is 13 residues.

The CDR3: CASSPLVTQGEETQYF. The CDR3 region has the DNA TGTGCCAGCAGCCCCCTCGTGACACAGGGCGAAGAGACCCAGTACTTC. V is TRBV7-6 and J is TRBJ2-5, with D possibly TRBD1 on 6 matching bases. With 5 bases removed from V and 3 bases from J, the gap between germline ends came to 19 bases. The CDR3 sequence is 16 residues long. Germline V lookup: CDR1 SGHVS, CDR2 FNYEAQ.

The chain joins TRBV7-8 to TRBJ2-2, with TRBD2 identical over 7 bases. The CDR3 covers 15 residues. The V gene end was trimmed by 1 base and the J gene end by 3 bases; junction bases not matched to a gene: 2. Looked up from germline, CDR1 is SGHVS and CDR2 is FQNEAQ. Written as DNA, the CDR3 is TGTGCCAGCAGCTTAGGGACTAGTTACACCGGGGAGCTGTTTTTT. Translated: CASSLGTSYTGELFF.

The rearrangement links TRBV7-3 to TRBJ1-2; 10 bases agree with TRBD1. The CDR3 contains 15 residues. Germline V gene lookup returns CDR1 SGHTA and CDR2 FQGTGA. Trimming cost V 2 bases and J 8 bases; bases outside gene matches: 8. For the CDR3, the DNA is TGTGCCAGCAGCTTATTCCCCGACAGGGGGCTGGGCTACACCTTC. Its protein is CASSLFPDRGLGYTF.

This clone was recorded only once. The chain uses TRBV7-3 and TRBJ2-1; D is ambiguous. The CDR3 is 13 amino acids. Germline V gives CDR1 SGHTA, CDR2 FQGTGA. Trimming left V 5 bases short and J 12 bases short, with 17 bases between. CDR3 DNA sequence: TGTGCCAGCAGCCCCACCCCCGAGGTCAGGCAGTTCTTC. It yields the protein CASSPTPEVRQFF.

The chain has TRBV5-1 and TRBJ2-2, with D unresolved. Trimming left V 0 bases short and J 6 bases short, with 12 bases between. From germline, CDR1 is SGHRS and CDR2 YFSETQ. This CDR3 contains 15 residues. CDR3 bases: TGCGCCAGCAGCTTGGCGCTGGGCAGTTCCGGGGAGCTGTTTTTT. This sequence encodes CASSLALGSSGELFF.

J is TRBJ1-2 and V is TRBV5-1, with D tentatively TRBD1 (5 bases). The CDR3 contains 14 residues. The ends were cut back, 2 bases at V and 3 bases at J, with 11 bases in the middle. The V gene's germline CDR1 is SGHRS and CDR2 YFSETQ. The CDR3 reads CASSLTRADYGYTF. The DNA of the CDR3 is TGCGCCAGCAGCTTAACCAGGGCGGACTATGGCTACACCTTC.

The genes are TRBV28 and TRBJ1-5; D is perhaps TRBD1 (5 bases). Germline V gene data show CDR1 as MDHEN and CDR2 as SYDVKM. V was pared by 5 bases and J by 9 bases, with 11 bases between. The CDR3 is made up of 12 amino acids. For the CDR3, the DNA is TGTGCCAGCAGTCTCCCAAGGGGGCCCCAGCATTTT. Its translation is CASSLPRGPQHF.

As DNA, the CDR3 is TGTGCCAGCAGCTTTGAGACAGCACCCTACGAGCAGTACTTC. Translated: CASSFETAPYEQYF. The chain combines TRBV5-4 with TRBJ2-7, with D possibly being TRBD1 (5 bases). Germline-derived CDR1 and CDR2 are SGHNT and YYREEE (reference sequence). The CDR3 is 14 amino acids. The ends were cut back, 2 bases at V and 2 bases at J, with 11 bases in the middle.

The chain combines TRBV6-1 with TRBJ1-1, with 9 nucleotides matching TRBD1. Germline V CDR1 and CDR2: MNHNS, SASEGT. The CDR3 contains 15 residues. The J segment lost 5 bases and the V segment lost 0 bases, leaving 4 bases of the junction unmatched. The CDR3 DNA reads as TGTGCCAGCAGTGAAGCAGGGACAGGGTCAACTGAAGCTTTCTTT. Encoded protein: CASSEAGTGSTEAFF.

The chain uses TRBV14 and TRBJ2-1; D possibly corresponds to TRBD1 (5 bases). CDR1 and CDR2 (germline): SGHDN, FVKESK. The CDR3 is made up of 13 amino acids. V dropped 4 bases and J dropped 6 bases, with 10 bases sitting between them. The chain's CDR3 is CASSLGAVNEQFF. The CDR3, as DNA: TGTGCCAGCAGCCTTGGGGCCGTCAATGAGCAGTTCTTC. Variable domain in full (rest from reference TRBV14 and TRBJ2-1): EAGVTQFPSHSVIEKGQTVTLRCDPISGHDNLYWYRRVMGKEIKFLLHFVKESKQDESGMPNNRFLAERTGGTYSTLKVQPAELEDSGVYFCASSLGAVNEQFFGPGTRLTVL.

This chain links TRBV10-3 with TRBJ2-3; TRBD2 agrees at 8 bases. Trimming at V came to 7 bases and at J to 1 base, leaving 7 bases not matched to a gene. There are 15 residues in the CDR3. Germline CDR1 reads ENHRY; CDR2 reads SYGVKD. The CDR3 sequence: CAINGAGGGTDTQYF. For the CDR3, the DNA is TGTGCCATCAACGGGGCGGGAGGAGGCACAGATACGCAGTATTTT.

V usage is TRBV11-2 and J usage is TRBJ2-7; a possible D gene is TRBD1 (5 bases). The germline gives CDR1 SGHAT, CDR2 FQNNGV. Trimming pared 4 bases from V and 0 bases from J, leaving 10 bases between. The CDR3 covers 14 residues. The CDR3 region has the DNA TGTGCCAGCAGCTCCTTACAGGACTCCTACGAGCAGTACTTC. Translated: CASSSLQDSYEQYF.

The chain recombines TRBV18 with TRBJ2-7; 11 nucleotides line up with TRBD2. Germline lookup yields CDR1 KGHSH and CDR2 LQKENI. The CDR3 is 14 amino acids. Germline trimming cut 6 bases from V and 5 bases from J; bases unmatched to any gene: 6. The CDR3 coding sequence is TGTGCCAGCTCTTATAGCGGGAGGGGCGACGAGCAGTACTTC. This encodes CASSYSGRGDEQYF.